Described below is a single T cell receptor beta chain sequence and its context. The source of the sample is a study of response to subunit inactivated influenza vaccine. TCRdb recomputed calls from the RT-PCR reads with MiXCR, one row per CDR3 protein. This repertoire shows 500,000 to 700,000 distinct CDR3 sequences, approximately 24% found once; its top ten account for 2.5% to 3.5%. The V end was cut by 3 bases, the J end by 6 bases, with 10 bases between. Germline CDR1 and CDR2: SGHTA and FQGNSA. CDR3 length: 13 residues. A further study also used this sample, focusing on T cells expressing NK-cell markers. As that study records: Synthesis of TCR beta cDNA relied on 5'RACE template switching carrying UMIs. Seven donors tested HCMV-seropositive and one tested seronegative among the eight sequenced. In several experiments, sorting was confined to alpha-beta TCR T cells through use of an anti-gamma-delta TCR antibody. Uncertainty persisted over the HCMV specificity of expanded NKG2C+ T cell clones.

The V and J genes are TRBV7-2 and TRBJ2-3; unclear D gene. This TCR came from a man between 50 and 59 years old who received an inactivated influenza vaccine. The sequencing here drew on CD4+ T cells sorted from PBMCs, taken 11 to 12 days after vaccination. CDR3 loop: CASSLVRLDTQYF. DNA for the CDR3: TGTGCCAGCAGCTTGGTACGGTTGGATACGCAGTATTTT.